These T cell receptor beta chains were read from a single sample in a study of cytomegalovirus exposure and HLA in healthy donors. The table came from immunoSEQ multiplex PCR; TCRdb's copy has only in-frame clones and leaves some out. Altogether a few hundred thousand clones are present, roughly 70% being singletons, with the ten largest covering about 2.1%. Sequenced sample: PBMCs. These receptors all stem from a female donor in good health and CMV-seronegative. The CDR3 runs from the conserved cysteine through the conserved F or W. Fields, in order: J gene, V gene, clone size, D gene, CDR3 protein, CDR3 DNA. A D gene is named only where the DNA matches it firmly. Only some rows state a clone size, as once, few, many or a class for expanded clones.

J gene: TRBJ1-1
V gene: TRBV7-6
clone size: .
D gene: TRBD1
CDR3 protein: CASSFATGGLTEAFF
CDR3 DNA: TGTGCCAGCAGCTTTGCGACAGGGGGGCTCACTGAAGCTTTCTTT

J gene: TRBJ2-1
V gene: TRBV27
clone size: .
D gene: .
CDR3 protein: CASSLVSHSSEQFF
CDR3 DNA: TGTGCCAGCAGTTTAGTCTCCCATAGTAGCGAGCAGTTCTTC

J gene: TRBJ2-3
V gene: TRBV7-2
clone size: once
D gene: .
CDR3 protein: CASSLRGSSTDTQYF
CDR3 DNA: TGTGCCAGCAGCTTAAGGGGCTCTAGCACAGATACGCAGTATTTT

J gene: TRBJ2-2
V gene: TRBV6-6
clone size: .
D gene: TRBD1
CDR3 protein: CASRRQGRNTGELFF
CDR3 DNA: TGTGCCAGCAGAAGACAGGGGAGGAACACCGGGGAGCTGTTTTTT

J gene: TRBJ1-2
V gene: TRBV6-5
clone size: once
D gene: .
CDR3 protein: CATRLTSLYGYTF
CDR3 DNA: TGTGCCACCCGCCTTACCTCACTTTATGGCTACACCTTC

J gene: TRBJ2-1
V gene: TRBV10-3
clone size: .
D gene: TRBD2
CDR3 protein: CASRTSGDNEQFF
CDR3 DNA: TGTGCCAGCCGGACTAGCGGGGACAATGAGCAGTTCTTC

J gene: TRBJ1-3
V gene: TRBV5-1
clone size: .
D gene: TRBD1
CDR3 protein: CASSLQGASGNTIYF
CDR3 DNA: TGCGCCAGCAGCTTACAGGGGGCCTCTGGAAACACCATATATTTT

J gene: TRBJ2-1
V gene: TRBV5-4
clone size: few
D gene: .
CDR3 protein: CASSLRGGNEQFF
CDR3 DNA: TGTGCCAGCAGCTTAAGGGGAGGCAATGAGCAGTTCTTC

J gene: TRBJ1-2
V gene: TRBV28
clone size: .
D gene: .
CDR3 protein: CASSLRESYGYTF
CDR3 DNA: TGTGCCAGCAGTTTACGGGAAAGCTATGGCTACACCTTC

J gene: TRBJ1-1
V gene: TRBV6-1
clone size: .
D gene: TRBD1
CDR3 protein: CASSPGTGTEAFF
CDR3 DNA: TGTGCCAGCAGCCCAGGGACAGGGACTGAAGCTTTCTTT

J gene: TRBJ2-1
V gene: TRBV2
clone size: .
D gene: TRBD2
CDR3 protein: CASKAGGTYNEQFF
CDR3 DNA: TGTGCCAGCAAGGCGGGAGGAACCTACAATGAGCAGTTCTTC

J gene: TRBJ2-2
V gene: TRBV11-3
clone size: .
D gene: TRBD2
CDR3 protein: CASRIAGARTGELFF
CDR3 DNA: TGTGCCAGCAGAATAGCGGGAGCGAGAACCGGGGAGCTGTTTTTT

J gene: TRBJ2-5
V gene: TRBV6-4
clone size: once
D gene: TRBD1
CDR3 protein: CASSDSIKGQGSHGETQYF
CDR3 DNA: TGTGCCAGCAGTGACTCGATTAAGGGACAGGGGAGTCACGGGGAGACCCAGTACTTC

J gene: TRBJ2-7
V gene: TRBV5-1
clone size: .
D gene: TRBD1
CDR3 protein: CASSLAVGTGGSYEQYF
CDR3 DNA: TGCGCCAGCAGCTTGGCCGTCGGGACAGGGGGCAGCTACGAGCAGTACTTC

J gene: TRBJ2-1
V gene: TRBV6-6
clone size: .
D gene: .
CDR3 protein: CASSYEGKREFF
CDR3 DNA: TGTGCCAGCAGTTACGAGGGAAAGCGGGAGTTCTTC

J gene: TRBJ2-7
V gene: TRBV5-8
clone size: .
D gene: TRBD1
CDR3 protein: CASSLLRGPGTGNF
CDR3 DNA: TGTGCCAGCAGCTTATTAAGGGGGCCCGGGACAGGGAACTTC

J gene: TRBJ1-1
V gene: TRBV2
clone size: .
D gene: TRBD1
CDR3 protein: CASRAGDRGLYTEAFF
CDR3 DNA: TGTGCCAGCAGGGCCGGGGACAGGGGGCTTTACACTGAAGCTTTCTTT

J gene: TRBJ2-7
V gene: TRBV2
clone size: .
D gene: .
CDR3 protein: CASLTGHSSYEQYF
CDR3 DNA: TGTGCCAGCCTTACGGGACACTCCTCCTACGAGCAGTACTTC

J gene: TRBJ2-1
V gene: TRBV7-7
clone size: .
D gene: TRBD2
CDR3 protein: CASSPLRGSGVLNEQFF
CDR3 DNA: TGTGCTAGCAGCCCCCTCCGTGGAAGCGGGGTTTTAAATGAGCAGTTCTTC

J gene: TRBJ1-4
V gene: TRBV7-9
clone size: .
D gene: .
CDR3 protein: CASSSVSTEREANEKLFF
CDR3 DNA: TGTGCCAGCAGCTCCGTTTCAACTGAGAGAGAAGCTAATGAAAAACTGTTTTTT

J gene: TRBJ2-1
V gene: TRBV2
clone size: .
D gene: TRBD2
CDR3 protein: CASSNLAGAVDEQFF
CDR3 DNA: TGTGCCAGCAGTAATCTAGCGGGAGCCGTCGATGAGCAGTTCTTC

J gene: TRBJ2-1
V gene: TRBV7-2
clone size: .
D gene: .
CDR3 protein: CASSPGVISNEQFF
CDR3 DNA: TGTGCCAGCAGCCCCGGGGTGATTTCCAATGAGCAGTTCTTC

J gene: TRBJ1-6
V gene: TRBV27
clone size: .
D gene: .
CDR3 protein: CASRGRLDNNSPLHF
CDR3 DNA: TGTGCCAGCAGGGGGCGGCTCGATAATAATTCACCCCTCCACTTT

J gene: TRBJ2-1
V gene: TRBV28
clone size: once
D gene: .
CDR3 protein: CASSFPDRRTGGPLVYEQFF
CDR3 DNA: TGTGCCAGCAGTTTCCCGGACAGGCGAACGGGAGGGCCTTTGGTCTATGAGCAGTTCTTC

J gene: TRBJ2-7
V gene: TRBV4-1
clone size: .
D gene: TRBD2
CDR3 protein: CASSQGGAGGPYDEQYF
CDR3 DNA: TGCGCCAGCAGCCAGGGGGGAGCGGGAGGGCCCTACGACGAGCAGTACTTC

J gene: TRBJ2-7
V gene: TRBV27
clone size: .
D gene: TRBD2
CDR3 protein: CASSLAGTIYEQYF
CDR3 DNA: TGTGCCAGCAGTCTAGCGGGGACGATCTACGAGCAGTACTTC

J gene: TRBJ2-5
V gene: TRBV10-1
clone size: .
D gene: TRBD1
CDR3 protein: CASSKDRGQETQYF
CDR3 DNA: TGCGCCAGCAGTAAGGACAGGGGCCAAGAGACCCAGTACTTC

J gene: TRBJ2-1
V gene: TRBV27
clone size: once
D gene: .
CDR3 protein: CASTPRGFNEQFF
CDR3 DNA: TGTGCCAGCACCCCGCGGGGATTCAATGAGCAGTTCTTC

J gene: TRBJ2-1
V gene: TRBV2
clone size: .
D gene: TRBD2
CDR3 protein: CASIRTSGGNEQFF
CDR3 DNA: TGTGCCAGCATACGGACTAGCGGGGGGAATGAGCAGTTCTTC